Listed below are T cell receptor beta chains from one sample, sequenced in a study of T-cell memory formation after mild COVID-19. TCRdb analysed the 5' RACE reads with MiXCR anew, one entry per CDR3 protein. The sample consists of roughly 160,000 distinct CDR3 sequences, 10% to 15% of them appearing once. Sequenced sample: PBMCs or a T cell subset sorted from them (not recorded which). The receptors here all came from a man younger than 30 who had mild COVID-19 (a few samples of this study predate the infection). Cell type and time point are not known. Each CDR3 is given with its conserved first and last residue. A D gene is named only where the DNA matches it firmly. Clone size is stated in some rows and not others, as once, few, many or a class when expanded.

>TRBV12-3/TRBV12-4|TRBJ2-7|-|few
CASSRDRSGFEQYF
TGTGCCAGCAGCAGGGACCGCAGTGGGTTCGAGCAGTACTTC
>TRBV5-1|TRBJ2-5|-|few
CASSFRPGDRETQYF
TGCGCCAGCAGCTTTCGGCCTGGGGACCGAGAGACCCAGTACTTC
>TRBV5-6|TRBJ2-5|-|-
CASSLDRGNLLETQYF
TGTGCCAGCAGCTTGGATAGGGGGAACCTCCTGGAGACCCAGTACTTC
>TRBV6-6|TRBJ2-2|-|many
CASNRDTANTGELFF
TGTGCCAGCAATCGGGACACCGCGAACACCGGGGAGCTGTTTTTT
>TRBV27|TRBJ1-5|TRBD1|few
CASSSGQGGGRPQHF
TGTGCCAGCAGTTCGGGACAGGGAGGAGGACGGCCCCAGCATTTT
>TRBV4-1|TRBJ1-2|-|few
CASSQTTLRASNYGYTF
TGCGCCAGCAGCCAGACAACCCTTAGGGCATCTAACTATGGCTACACCTTC
>TRBV7-2|TRBJ2-5|-|few
CASSLGPEETQYF
TGTGCCAGCAGCTTAGGACCGGAAGAGACCCAGTACTTC
>TRBV7-3|TRBJ2-5|TRBD2|-
CASSFSGGGFQTQYF
TGTGCCAGCAGCTTTTCGGGAGGGGGGTTCCAGACCCAGTACTTC
>TRBV3-1|TRBJ2-3|-|few
CASSQDRDPAGDTQYF
TGTGCCAGCAGCCAAGACCGGGACCCAGCAGGAGATACGCAGTATTTT
>TRBV7-2|TRBJ1-2|-|-
CASSLGTTGNGYTF
TGTGCCAGCAGCTTAGGGACTACAGGGAACGGCTACACCTTC
>TRBV6-2/TRBV6-3|TRBJ1-1|TRBD1|-
CASSYTRDRMNTEAFF
TGTGCCAGCAGCTATACCAGGGACAGGATGAACACTGAAGCTTTCTTT
>TRBV25-1|TRBJ1-2|-|-
CASRSGSSSGYTF
TGTGCCAGCAGGTCGGGGTCCAGTAGCGGCTACACCTTC
>TRBV5-1|TRBJ2-3|TRBD1|many
CASSLAEGGGVDTQYF
TGCGCCAGCAGCTTGGCCGAAGGGGGCGGCGTAGATACGCAGTATTTT
>TRBV4-1|TRBJ1-3|-|few
CASSQVDSSTGNTIYF
TGCGCCAGCAGCCAAGTAGACAGCAGTACTGGAAACACCATATATTTT
>TRBV4-3|TRBJ2-3|-|many
CASSQDWSDTQYF
TGCGCCAGCAGCCAAGATTGGTCAGATACGCAGTATTTT
>TRBV7-3|TRBJ2-3|TRBD2|few
CASSLTSSGGRDTQYF
TGTGCCAGCAGCTTAACGTCTAGCGGGGGGAGGGATACGCAGTATTTT
>TRBV20-1|TRBJ2-2|-|few
CSARNPQNTGELFF
TGCAGTGCTAGGAATCCCCAAAACACCGGGGAGCTGTTTTTT
>TRBV6-5|TRBJ1-3|-|-
CASSYSGPTGNTIYF
TGTGCCAGCAGTTACTCGGGGCCTACGGGAAACACCATATATTTT
>TRBV12-3/TRBV12-4|TRBJ2-2|-|few
CASSKGTRIGELFF
TGTGCCAGCAGTAAAGGGACACGGATCGGGGAGCTGTTTTTT
>TRBV7-6|TRBJ1-2|-|-
CASSLVYNSHNYGYTF
TGTGCCAGCAGCTTAGTTTATAACAGCCATAACTATGGCTACACCTTC